The clone carrying this T cell receptor (beta chain) was counted ten times or more. The data stem from a study of early T cells in non-severe SARS-CoV-2 infection. The wider study: Chains from this unsorted whole-blood bulk RNA could not be paired.

Per the germline V gene, CDR1 is MGHRA and CDR2 is YSYEKL. V was shortened by 1 base and J by 6 bases, with 7 bases between the two germline ends. This CDR3 comprises 13 residues. Unique molecular identifiers (one per individual cDNA molecule) were attached. TCRdb redid the calling of the 5' RACE reads with MiXCR, one entry per CDR3 protein. In the table there are 45,000 to 60,000 distinct CDR3 sequences, more than 9% of which are singletons. Material for sequencing was whole blood. This TCR was recovered from an adult who was a healthcare worker with PCR-confirmed SARS-CoV-2 infection or an uninfected control (not recorded which). The rearrangement joins TRBV4-1 to TRBJ1-5; D is ambiguous. CDR3 sequence: CASSQVAAQPQHF. In DNA, the CDR3 is TGCGCCAGCAGCCAAGTGGCGGCTCAGCCCCAGCATTTT.